The 10 T cell receptor beta chains given below trace back to one sample, sequenced in a study of identical twins. TCRdb used MiXCR to reprocess the 5' RACE reads, holding one entry per CDR3 protein. This table holds about 690,000 distinct CDR3 sequences, roughly 6.2% found once. Specimen: naive T cells sorted from blood. These TCRs come from a man between 18 and 35 years old in good health.

The chain is built from TRBV12-3 or TRBV12-4 and TRBJ1-5; 9 positions match TRBD1. The length of the CDR3 is 14 residues. V lost 6 bases and J lost 5; bases outside the gene matches: 5. The CDR3 spells CASSLTGGHQPQHF. The DNA of the CDR3 is TGTGCCAGCAGCCTTACAGGGGGCCATCAGCCCCAGCATTTT.

The chain links TRBV7-2 to TRBJ2-1, with 7 bases aligning to TRBD2. The J segment lost 10 bases and the V segment lost 3 bases, leaving 9 bases of the junction unmatched. CDR1 is SGHTA and CDR2 is FQGNSA in the germline V gene. CDR3 size: 14 residues. The CDR3 region has the DNA TGTGCCAGCAGCTTTGAGCGGGGCTTTGGGGAGCAGTTCTTC. Translated, it gives CASSFERGFGEQFF. The full variable domain, rest sourced from reference TRBV7-2 and TRBJ2-1, is GAGVSQSPSNKVTEKGKDVELRCDPISGHTALYWYRQSLGQGLEFLIYFQGNSAPDKSGLPSDRFSAERTGGSVSTLTIQRTQQEDSAVYLCASSFERGFGEQFFGPGTRLTVL.

This clonotype was observed many times. V usage is TRBV7-7 and J usage is TRBJ2-5, with unresolved D. V was cut by 1 base and J by 3 bases, with 9 bases left in between. The CDR3 length is 14 residues. Germline V gene sequence: CDR1 SSHAT, CDR2 FNYEAQ (reference sequence). The CDR3 loop reads CASSLGQVKETQYF. The CDR3 nucleotides are TGTGCCAGCAGCTTAGGGCAGGTGAAAGAGACCCAGTACTTC.

The sample holds a few counts of this clonotype. DNA for the CDR3: TGTGCCAGCAGCTTATACTTGCGGGACTACGAGCAGTACTTC. Its protein is CASSLYLRDYEQYF. The rearrangement uses TRBV7-2 and TRBJ2-7; D is perhaps TRBD2 (6 bases). This CDR3 region has 14 residues. The germline gives CDR1 SGHTA, CDR2 FQGNSA. The V end lost 2 bases, the J end lost 3 bases, and 11 bases lay between the germline ends. Combining the CDR3 with reference TRBV7-2 and TRBJ2-7 gives the whole variable domain GAGVSQSPSNKVTEKGKDVELRCDPISGHTALYWYRQSLGQGLEFLIYFQGNSAPDKSGLPSDRFSAERTGGSVSTLTIQRTQQEDSAVYLCASSLYLRDYEQYFGPGTRLTVT.

This clonotype appeared many times. The chain has TRBV5-1 and TRBJ1-6; D remains ambiguous. Trimming took 2 bases from V and 8 from J, leaving 20 bases between them. This CDR3 is built from 17 residues. Germline lookup yields CDR1 SGHRS and CDR2 YFSETQ. The DNA for the CDR3 is TGCGCCAGCAGCTTAACCCTACCGGGCCCGACTGATTCACCCCTCCACTTT. It yields the protein CASSLTLPGPTDSPLHF.

This clonotype was counted many times. The genes are TRBV29-1 and TRBJ2-3; D unclear. Germline V gene sequence: CDR1 SQVTM, CDR2 ANQGSEA. Trimming removed 4 bases at V and 7 bases at J, with 9 bases between. This CDR3 has 11 residues. The CDR3 loop is CSVATPHTQYF. For the CDR3, the DNA is TGCAGCGTTGCGACCCCCCATACGCAGTATTTT.

This clonotype has a handful of counts. This rearrangement joins TRBV11-3 to TRBJ2-1, with 7 bases aligning to TRBD2. There are 13 residues in the CDR3. In germline, CDR1 is SGHNT, CDR2 YENEEA. V was clipped by 7 bases and J by 6 bases; unmatched bases: 6. CDR3 nucleotide sequence: TGTGCCAGCAAGCCCAGGGAGGGCAATGAGCAGTTCTTC. Its protein is CASKPREGNEQFF.

As regards this clonotype: Being one base from a much bigger clone, this may be a read error. This chain connects TRBV12-3 or TRBV12-4 to TRBJ2-5; 8 positions match TRBD1. Trimming cost V 5 bases and J 9 bases; bases outside gene matches: 8. The CDR3 is 13 residues long. In DNA form, the CDR3 reads TGTGCCAGCAGTCAGGGGGCGGAGGAGGCCCAGTACTTC. Amino acids: CASSQGAEEAQYF.

In this sample, this clonotype turned up many times. This chain connects TRBV9 to TRBJ2-1; D is possibly TRBD2 (5 bases). Deletions cut 6 bases from V and 6 bases from J, with 13 bases between. CDR1 SGDLS and CDR2 YYNGEE come from the germline V gene. This CDR3 is built from 13 residues. CDR3 sequence reads: CASTGSTRNEQFF. The CDR3 DNA follows: TGTGCCAGCACGGGGAGTACGCGCAATGAGCAGTTCTTC.

This clonotype was counted a few times. The V gene is TRBV7-6, the J gene TRBJ2-2; D is tentatively TRBD1 or TRBD2 (6 bases each). In germline, CDR1 is SGHVS, CDR2 FNYEAQ. The CDR3 consists of 15 residues. Trimming removed 4 bases at V and 3 bases at J, with 12 bases between. CDR3 sequence reads: CASSSRGGYTGELFF. Here the CDR3 DNA reads TGTGCCAGCAGCTCTAGAGGGGGGTACACCGGGGAGCTGTTTTTT. Based on the CDR3 plus reference TRBV7-6 and TRBJ2-2, the full variable domain is GAGVSQSPRYKVTKRGQDVALRCDPISGHVSLYWYRQALGQGPEFLTYFNYEAQQDKSGLPNDRFSAERPEGSISTLTIQRTEQRDSAMYRCASSSRGGYTGELFFGEGSRLTVL.